The 16 T cell receptor beta chains below all came from one sample that was sequenced in a study of CD8 T cells in Susac syndrome. The RNA input was about 0.5 to 1 ug, and it was reverse transcribed with random hexamers. Each CDR3 protein gets one entry after TCRdb re-called the immunoSEQ multiplex PCR reads with MiXCR. Altogether some 50,000 distinct CDR3 sequences are present, more than 85% being singletons, with the ten largest covering roughly 0.8%. The sequenced sample was CD8+ T cells from PBMCs. These receptors were obtained from a human donor with Susac syndrome.

In DNA form, the CDR3 reads TGTGCCAGCGGTTGGGACAGAGCGAACATTCAGTACTTC. Encoded protein: CASGWDRANIQYF. The genes are TRBV27 and TRBJ2-4; 7 bases line up with TRBD1. This CDR3 has 13 residues. Germline trimming cut 8 bases from V and 7 bases from J; bases unmatched to any gene: 8. In germline, CDR1 is MNHEY, CDR2 SMNVEV (reference sequence).

The chain uses TRBV15 and TRBJ2-3; tentative D call: TRBD2 (5 bases). Trimming left V 0 bases short and J 10 bases short, with 20 bases between. This CDR3 contains 16 residues. Germline CDR1 reads LNHNV; CDR2 reads YYDKDF (reference sequence). CDR3 DNA sequence: TGTGCCACCAGCAGAGATGGACTCCCAAACCGAGTTCCGCAGTATTTT. Translation: CATSRDGLPNRVPQYF.

V gene TRBV11-2 combines with J gene TRBJ1-2; perhaps TRBD1 as D (5 bases). The germline V gene encodes CDR1 SGHAT and CDR2 FQNNGV. CDR3 length: 17 amino acids. Trimming removed 0 bases at V and 6 bases at J, with 20 bases between. The CDR3 coding sequence is TGTGCCAGCAGCTTAGATCCGCGGAGGGGACGGGTTAATGGCTACACCTTC. As protein: CASSLDPRRGRVNGYTF.

This clonotype was seen just once. The chain couples TRBV7-8 to TRBJ1-4; unclear D gene. Germline V gives CDR1 SGHVS, CDR2 FQNEAQ. The CDR3 contains 15 residues. Trimming took 4 bases from V and 0 from J, leaving 9 bases between them. CDR3 sequence: CASSSTDATNEKLFF. The CDR3 nucleotides read TGTGCCAGCAGCTCCACGGACGCAACTAATGAAAAACTGTTTTTT.

This sequence joins TRBV9 and TRBJ2-5, with TRBD1 identical over 11 bases. Germline V gives CDR1 SGDLS, CDR2 YYNGEE. The trim removed 4 bases at V and 4 bases at J, leaving 6 bases unmatched. This CDR3 contains 15 residues. Here the CDR3 DNA reads TGTGCCAGCAGCACAAAGGACAGGGGGCGAGAGACCCAGTACTTC. Protein: CASSTKDRGRETQYF.

This rearrangement joins TRBV12-3 or TRBV12-4 to TRBJ1-2; perhaps TRBD1 as D (6 bases). CDR3 length equals 14 residues. V gave up 4 bases and J gave up 8 bases, with 17 bases separating them. The CDR3 region has the DNA TGTGCCAGCAGTTCCAGCAACAGGGATAAGGGCTACACCTTC. This gives the protein CASSSSNRDKGYTF.

The chain combines TRBV10-3 with TRBJ2-5, with 7 nucleotides matching TRBD2. The CDR3 consists of 15 residues. Trimming at V came to 0 bases and at J to 0 bases, leaving 1 base not matched to a gene. Germline lookup yields CDR1 ENHRY and CDR2 SYGVKD. The chain's CDR3 is CAISESRGYQETQYF. CDR3 bases: TGTGCCATCAGTGAGTCGCGGGGGTACCAAGAGACCCAGTACTTC.

The chain links TRBV7-9 to TRBJ1-2; no clear D gene. CDR3 length: 10 residues. Germline V gene lookup returns CDR1 SEHNR and CDR2 FQNEAQ (reference sequence). V was pared by 8 bases and J by 5 bases, with 6 bases between. For the CDR3, the DNA is TGTGCCAGCGGGTTGTATGGCTACACCTTC. This translates into CASGLYGYTF.

Here the CDR3 reads CSAATSGWNNEQFF. In DNA, the CDR3 is TGCAGTGCTGCCACTAGCGGGTGGAACAATGAGCAGTTCTTC. V is TRBV20-1 and J is TRBJ2-1, with 9 nucleotides matching TRBD2. The ends lost 5 bases at V and 5 bases at J; junction bases unmatched: 7. The CDR3 is made up of 14 amino acids. CDR1 DFQATT and CDR2 SNEGSKA come from the germline V gene (reference sequence).

V usage is TRBV7-3 and J usage is TRBJ1-2, with D perhaps matching TRBD1 (5 bases). Deletions cut 4 bases from V and 6 bases from J, with 15 bases between. CDR1 and CDR2 (germline): SGHTA, FQGTGA. This CDR3 has 14 amino acids. The CDR3 is CASSSGARDHGYTF. As DNA, the CDR3 is TGTGCCAGCAGCTCTGGGGCCAGGGATCATGGCTACACCTTC.

The chain couples TRBV9 to TRBJ2-5; D is uncertain. Trimming stripped 6 bases from V and 4 bases from J, with 19 bases between. The germline gives CDR1 SGDLS, CDR2 YYNGEE. The CDR3 runs to 15 residues. The CDR3 protein is CASTAWGTGRETQYF. The DNA of the CDR3 is TGTGCCAGCACCGCGTGGGGTACGGGCAGAGAGACCCAGTACTTC.

The chain has TRBV9 and TRBJ2-3; the D is unclear. The germline V gene has CDR1 SGDLS and CDR2 YYNGEE. There are 14 residues in the CDR3. Trimming left V 4 bases short and J 5 bases short, with 14 bases between. The CDR3 loop reads CASSLTWPQDTQYF. CDR3 DNA sequence: TGTGCCAGCAGCTTGACATGGCCCCAAGATACGCAGTATTTT.

This chain links TRBV20-1 with TRBJ2-1; TRBD2 agrees at 7 bases. The V gene end was trimmed by 1 base and the J gene end by 7 bases; junction bases not matched to a gene: 7. The CDR3 consists of 14 residues. Germline values: CDR1 DFQATT, CDR2 SNEGSKA (reference sequence). This chain's CDR3 is CSARGTGGWNEQFF. Written as DNA, the CDR3 is TGCAGTGCTAGAGGCACGGGGGGATGGAATGAGCAGTTCTTC.

The chain couples TRBV6-5 to TRBJ2-5, with D maybe TRBD2 (7 bases). The CDR3 extends over 18 amino acids. V gave up 2 bases and J gave up 2 bases, with 21 bases separating them. From germline, CDR1 is MNHEY and CDR2 SVGAGI. CDR3 bases: TGTGCCAGCAGTTACCCCAACAGGGCGGGGGAGGATCAAGAGACCCAGTACTTC. Residues: CASSYPNRAGEDQETQYF.

The rearrangement uses TRBV7-9 and TRBJ2-7, with TRBD1 matching over 9 bases. From germline, CDR1 is SEHNR and CDR2 FQNEAQ (reference sequence). Trimming removed 4 bases from V and 10 bases from J; junction bases left unmatched: 14. CDR3 length: 15 residues. The CDR3 reads CASSSSWTGAPSQYF. The CDR3 bases are TGTGCCAGCAGCTCGTCGTGGACAGGGGCTCCCTCACAGTACTTC.

The rearrangement joins TRBV15 to TRBJ2-1, with D possibly TRBD2 on 6 matching bases. Looked up from germline, CDR1 is LNHNV and CDR2 is YYDKDF (reference sequence). The CDR3 loop spans 15 amino acids. V was shortened by 3 bases and J by 0 bases, with 9 bases between the two germline ends. The CDR3 region has the DNA TGTGCCACCAGCAGGAAGACTAGCTCCTACAATGAGCAGTTCTTC. It is translated as CATSRKTSSYNEQFF.